This entry features one T cell receptor (beta chain) sequence. Trimming removed 3 bases from V and 2 bases from J, with 10 bases in between. This CDR3 region has 14 residues. Looked up from germline, CDR1 is MNHNS and CDR2 is SASEGT. Primers included in the PCR were 60 Vbeta and 13 Jbeta primers. Repertoires were generated with immunoSEQ multiplex PCR, while TCRdb's copy carries only in-frame clones and drops some. Of 150,000 to 170,000 clones in the sample, around 79% are singletons; the top ten hold 2.8%. The data originate from a study of cytomegalovirus exposure and HLA in healthy donors. Sequencing was done on a sample of PBMCs. The source is a young man in good health and CMV-seronegative. The genes are TRBV6-1 and TRBJ1-1; tentative D call: TRBD1 (5 bases). CDR3 nucleotide sequence: TGTGCCAGCAGTGATGCAGGGATAAACACTGAAGCTTTCTTT. Its translation: CASSDAGINTEAFF.